The TCR beta chain described here comes from a study of OX40 agonist ivuxolimab in advanced cancers. Study-level background: Prior therapy, whether anti-PD-1, anti-PD-L1 or anti-CTLA-4, was allowed, and more than 35% had some. Study outcomes and limitations: Clonal expansion was among the lowest in partial responders at 0.1-3.0 mg/kg, especially CD8+. Both CD4+ and CD8+ T cell populations in blood had undergone clonal expansion by week 6 at 0.1 to 3.0 mg/kg. Certain nonresponders likewise exhibited a low normalized T-cell clonal expansion.

The V gene's germline CDR1 is SEHNR and CDR2 FQNEAQ (reference sequence). The CDR3 runs 14 residues. Trimming cost V 2 bases and J 1 base, with 8 bases left between them. Produced via immunoSEQ multiplex PCR; TCRdb's table is partial and in-frame only. The repertoire has about 61,000 clones, roughly 80% of them found once; the top ten carry about 3.2%. In regard to this clone: Antigen: not known.

Sequencing was performed on CD4+ or CD8+ T cells sorted from blood, taken in a trial of the OX40 agonist ivuxolimab. This TCR derives from an adult with an advanced solid tumor such as melanoma, head and neck, liver or kidney cancer. The V gene is TRBV7-9, the J gene TRBJ1-1; D remains unclear. The chain's CDR3 is CASSLNSENTEAFF. DNA of the CDR3: TGTGCCAGCAGCTTAAATTCCGAGAACACTGAAGCTTTCTTT.